This T cell receptor (beta chain) was recorded in a study of Ad26.COV2.S vaccination and SARS-CoV-2 variants (dated by TCRdb to the early 2020s). Broadly, across the study: Vaccine-arm donors were drawn from COV1001, a multicentre, randomized, double-blind, placebo-controlled phase I-IIa trial of Ad26.COV2.S in healthy adults. A total of around 32 samples were included in the TCR-sequenced set, comprising about 20 Ad26.COV2.S vaccine recipients, 5 placebo recipients and 8 SARS-CoV-2 convalescent individuals. The specificity and breadth of SARS-CoV-2-reactive T cell receptors after Ad26.COV2.S vaccination were assessed by TCRbeta repertoire sequencing. Investigators did not know the trial group allocation while performing experiments and assessing outcomes. Dosing of Ad26.COV2.S was intramuscular, at either 5x10^10 or 1x10^11 viral particles, delivered as one shot or as two shots spaced 56 days apart. Trial participants were randomized into five groups of five, in which low-dose or high-dose Ad26.COV2.S was given once or twice, or placebo was given on both occasions. General conclusions and limits of the study: Higher spike-specific TCR breadth was observed in Ad26.COV2.S recipients than in placebo recipients (P = 0.0014). After vaccination, substantial breadth of spike-specific CD8+ and CD4+ T cell responses was reported. It was noted by the authors that total T cell responses may have been underestimated by the TCR breadth and depth analyses. Comparing responses between vaccine doses or regimens was not something the study was powered to do. Non-spike TCR breadth was comparable between vaccine and placebo recipients, consistent with the vaccine containing only spike.

On this clone itself: Its antigen has not been determined. No much larger clonotype is one base removed from it; base qualities were not supplied.

The immunoSEQ Assay was used to sequence TCRbeta CDR3 regions. After extraction, genomic DNA underwent amplification by bias-controlled multiplex PCR, followed by high-throughput sequencing. On the study's bioinformatics: To quantify the absolute abundance of every unique TCRbeta CDR3 region, sequences were collapsed and filtered. T cell fraction was estimated by normalizing TCRbeta template counts to usable DNA, which was measured by amplifying reference genes present in all nucleated cells. Repertoire TCRs were annotated as SARS-CoV-2-specific when V gene, CDR3 amino acid sequence and J gene were exactly matched to a known reactive TCR set. The reference SARS-CoV-2 TCR set was derived from MIRA and filtered for enrichment in COVID-19-positive ImmuneCODE repertoires, a step that removed public or cross-reactive TCRs. Based on the MIRA antigens, annotated TCRs were further analysed at the level of specific ORF or position within ORF. Breadth was defined as annotated unique rearrangements over total unique productive rearrangements; depth was the summed frequency of those rearrangements. TCR breadth was compared between groups using two-sided Wilcoxon rank-sum tests. Entries here come from immuneACCESS through TCRdb and include only in-frame sequences with V and J called. Some clones fail to appear in such tables; in the studies checked, an unresolved V gene covers under half of the shortfall, and the cause of the remainder is unknown. From that table come the V and J calls and clone size; the DNA was used to work out D and trimming. In this sample the table shows under 300,000 clones, roughly 87% of which occur a single time. Clones ranked in the top ten supply just under 3% of the sample.

The treatment or condition label on this specimen signifies: around 19 received Ad26.COV2.S at low or high dose, single or two shots; 5 received placebo; per-sample allocation not given. Repertoires of vaccine and placebo recipients were sequenced from samples collected on day 63 after the first injection. Between 29 July and 7 August 2020, Cohort 1b enrolled about 27 adults aged 18-55 years at one site in Boston, USA. Ad26.COV2.S consisted of a replication-incompetent adenovirus type 26 vector by which a prefusion-stabilized SARS-CoV-2 spike protein from the original Wuhan strain was expressed. This sequence originates from a person aged 18-60 years who received the Ad26.COV2.S COVID-19 vaccine or a placebo. The input for sequencing was peripheral blood, taken in a trial of Ad26.COV2.S vaccine versus placebo.

The nucleotide sequence reads TGTGCCAGCAGTTACTCGCTCTGGCGGGGGGGCTACGAGCAGTACTTC. The encoded protein is CASSYSLWRGGYEQYF. The rearrangement joined TRBV6-5 to TRBJ2-7; 9 bases in between match TRBD2. The CDR1 and CDR2 encoded by the germline V gene are MNHEY and SVGAGI. From cysteine to phenylalanine, the CDR3 is 16 amino acids long. Only the CDR3 region is kept as DNA, spanning 48 bases read in frame from base 1. Ends trimmed: V by 0 bases, J by 3 bases; bases unmatched to a gene: 6.